These 26 T cell receptor beta chains originate from one sample sequenced in a study of OX40 agonist ivuxolimab in advanced cancers. Assay: immunoSEQ multiplex PCR; the TCRdb copy retains only in-frame clones and omits some. The sample contains over 70,000 clones, about 90% of which appear only once. The sequenced sample was CD4+ or CD8+ T cells sorted from blood, obtained in a trial of the OX40 agonist ivuxolimab. The receptors here all came from an adult with an advanced solid tumor such as melanoma, head and neck, liver or kidney cancer.

The rearrangement joins TRBV9 to TRBJ1-2; maybe TRBD1 (5 bases). CDR1 is SGDLS and CDR2 is YYNGEE in the germline V gene. This CDR3 is built from 15 residues. V was cut by 0 bases and J by 4 bases, with 13 bases left in between. Here the CDR3 reads CASSVGAGELYGYTF. The CDR3 nucleotides are TGTGCCAGCAGCGTAGGTGCGGGGGAACTCTATGGCTACACCTTC.

The chain recombines TRBV7-9 with TRBJ2-2; D may be TRBD2 (6 bases). The CDR3 loop spans 13 amino acids. The germline V gene encodes CDR1 SEHNR and CDR2 FQNEAQ (reference sequence). The germline V and J ends were trimmed by 3 bases and 7 bases, with 9 bases remaining between them. Here the CDR3 DNA reads TGTGCCAGCAGCTTGGAGGGGTTCGGGGAGCTGTTTTTT. This sequence encodes CASSLEGFGELFF.

The chain uses TRBV9 and TRBJ1-1; D gene ambiguous. V lost 0 bases, J lost 0 bases, and 6 bases lay in between. Germline lookup yields CDR1 SGDLS and CDR2 YYNGEE. This CDR3 is built from 14 residues. The chain's CDR3 is CASSVGRLNTEAFF. The CDR3 coding sequence is TGTGCCAGCAGCGTAGGCAGGTTGAACACTGAAGCTTTCTTT.

The V and J genes are TRBV7-9 and TRBJ2-7, with TRBD2 matching over 7 bases. Germline CDR1 reads SEHNR; CDR2 reads FQNEAQ (reference sequence). V lost 0 bases to trimming and J lost 5 bases; unmatched junction nucleotides: 4. The CDR3 spans 14 residues. In nucleotides, the CDR3 is TGTGCCAGCAGCTTAGCGGGAGGGACGAACGAGCAGTACTTC. This encodes CASSLAGGTNEQYF.

This chain uses TRBV4-1 with TRBJ2-1; D is undetermined. This CDR3 spans 12 amino acids. Germline CDR1 and CDR2: MGHRA and YSYEKL. V shed 2 bases and J shed 9 bases, with 8 bases lying between them. CDR3 DNA: TGCGCCAGCAGCCAACCCCTGGGTGAGCAGTTCTTC. Translated: CASSQPLGEQFF.

V and J are TRBV9 and TRBJ2-6; no firm D call. Trimming pared 4 bases from V and 0 bases from J, leaving 5 bases between. The CDR3 sequence is 14 residues long. Germline CDR1 reads SGDLS; CDR2 reads YYNGEE. CDR3 sequence (DNA): TGTGCCAGCAGCCCACACTCTGGGGCCAACGTCCTGACTTTC. This gives the protein CASSPHSGANVLTF.

The chain couples TRBV11-2 to TRBJ2-7, with D possibly matching TRBD2 (6 bases). The V and J ends lost 4 bases and 0 bases respectively, with 13 bases between them. Germline CDR1 reads SGHAT; CDR2 reads FQNNGV. The CDR3 is 15 amino acids. In DNA form, the CDR3 reads TGTGCCAGCAGCTCCTTAAGCGGGTTCTCCTACGAGCAGTACTTC. Translated: CASSSLSGFSYEQYF.

The chain recombines TRBV5-4 with TRBJ2-2; 8 bases line up with TRBD2. This CDR3 is built from 15 residues. Germline CDR1 is SGHNT and CDR2 is YYREEE (reference sequence). Unmatched junction bases numbered 9, after V lost 4 bases and J lost 7 bases. CDR3 sequence reads: CASSLSGSGVGELFF. Written as DNA, the CDR3 is TGTGCCAGCAGCCTGAGCGGGAGCGGGGTCGGGGAGCTGTTTTTT.

A remark on this clone: Other DNA sequences of this sample code for an identical CDR3. The chain employs TRBV19 and TRBJ1-5, with TRBD1 matching 7 bases. The ends lost 3 bases at V and 7 bases at J; junction bases unmatched: 6. The V gene's germline CDR1 is LNHDA and CDR2 SQIVND (reference sequence). The CDR3 covers 14 residues. The CDR3: CASSIRQGGQPQHF. The CDR3 region has the DNA TGTGCCAGTAGTATTAGACAGGGAGGACAGCCCCAGCATTTT.

This rearrangement joins TRBV7-9 to TRBJ1-2, with 7 bases aligning to TRBD1. There are 15 residues in the CDR3. Unmatched junction bases numbered 7, after V lost 3 bases and J lost 3 bases. The V gene's germline CDR1 is SEHNR and CDR2 FQNEAQ (reference sequence). The CDR3 sequence is CASSFSGGGHYGYTF. CDR3 nucleotide sequence: TGTGCCAGCAGCTTTTCAGGGGGTGGGCACTATGGCTACACCTTC. The full variable domain, rest sourced from reference TRBV7-9 and TRBJ1-2, is DTGVSQNPRHKITKRGQNVTFRCDPISEHNRLYWYRQTLGQGPEFLTYFQNEAQLEKSRLLSDRFSAERPKGSFSTLEIQRTEQGDSAMYLCASSFSGGGHYGYTFGSGTRLTVV.

The rearrangement links TRBV6-1 to TRBJ1-2; D may be TRBD1 (5 bases). Between the trimmed V and J ends, which lost 0 bases and 5 bases, there was a span of 10 bases. Per germline, CDR1 MNHNS and CDR2 SASEGT. The CDR3 spans 14 residues. CDR3 coding DNA: TGTGCCAGCAGTGAAGCGGGGGGTGCTTATGGCTACACCTTC. Translated, it gives CASSEAGGAYGYTF.

The V and J genes are TRBV6-7 and TRBJ2-1; 10 positions agree with TRBD2. TRBV6-7 is an ORF for which the function is uncertain. The CDR3 spans 21 residues. J lost 5 bases, V lost 0 bases, and 19 bases had no gene match. As DNA, the CDR3 is TGTGCCAGCAGTTACTCGTTCGTGCCCCCGCCTAGCGGGAGTTGGCACAATGAGCAGTTCTTC. Translation gives CASSYSFVPPPSGSWHNEQFF.

The chain is built from TRBV9 and TRBJ1-1; tentative D call: TRBD1 (5 bases). Germline V gives CDR1 SGDLS, CDR2 YYNGEE. This CDR3 comprises 14 residues. Trimming removed 4 bases at V and 4 bases at J, with 14 bases between. CDR3 residues: CASSPIGVGTEAFF. As DNA, the CDR3 is TGTGCCAGCAGCCCTATAGGGGTAGGCACTGAAGCTTTCTTT. Full variable domain (outside the CDR3, taken from reference TRBV9 and TRBJ1-1): DSGVTQTPKHLITATGQRVTLRCSPRSGDLSVYWYQQSLDQGLQFLIQYYNGEERAKGNILERFSAQQFPDLHSELNLSSLELGDSALYFCASSPIGVGTEAFFGQGTRLTVV.

This chain connects TRBV7-2 to TRBJ2-5; D may be TRBD1 or TRBD2 (5 bases each). In germline, CDR1 is SGHTA, CDR2 FQGNSA. This CDR3 contains 19 residues. V shed 4 bases and J shed 5 bases, with 29 bases lying between them. In DNA, the CDR3 is TGTGCCAGCAGCTCGCAGCCCGATCCATTTCGTATGGGGACGGAGACCCAGTACTTC. This translates into CASSSQPDPFRMGTETQYF.

This clone has more than one count but fewer than ten. The rearrangement joins TRBV5-1 to TRBJ1-5, with D possibly being TRBD1 (5 bases). Germline CDR1 reads SGHRS; CDR2 reads YFSETQ. V shed 4 bases and J shed 2 bases, with 10 bases lying between them. There are 14 residues in the CDR3. The CDR3 DNA reads TGCGCCAGCAGCCCCACAGGAGGCAATCAGCCCCAGCATTTT. This gives the protein CASSPTGGNQPQHF.

This clone has more than one count but fewer than ten. The chain joins TRBV19 to TRBJ2-7; 10 bases agree with TRBD2. The germline gives CDR1 LNHDA, CDR2 SQIVND (reference sequence). J lost 1 base, V lost 3 bases, and 3 bases had no gene match. There are 15 residues in the CDR3. The CDR3 spells CASSMVTSGSYEQYF. In nucleotides, the CDR3 is TGTGCCAGTAGTATGGTGACTAGCGGGTCCTACGAGCAGTACTTC. The variable domain in full, completed from reference TRBV19 and TRBJ2-7, reads DGGITQSPKYLFRKEGQNVTLSCEQNLNHDAMYWYRQDPGQGLRLIYYSQIVNDFQKGDIAEGYSVSREKKESFPLTVTSAQKNPTAFYLCASSMVTSGSYEQYFGPGTRLTVT.

The chain uses TRBV10-3 and TRBJ2-2; a possible D gene is TRBD2 (5 bases). The CDR3 sequence is 12 residues long. Deletions cut 10 bases from V and 4 bases from J, with 10 bases between. Germline V gives CDR1 ENHRY, CDR2 SYGVKD. Written as DNA, the CDR3 is TGTGCCACCGAGGGTCCCACCGGGGAGCTGTTTTTT. It is translated as CATEGPTGELFF.

This clone was detected only once. At one of its ends the junction is not consistent with the germline gene, which may arise from a read error. The chain joins TRBV2 to TRBJ1-1, with D hard to call. Germline CDR1 SNHLY, CDR2 FYNNEI. This CDR3 region has 11 residues. The CDR3 loop reads CASGERAEAFF. The CDR3 DNA reads as TGTGCCAGCGGTGAAAGGGCTGAAGCTTTCTTT.

The V gene is TRBV29-1, the J gene TRBJ2-7; 10 nucleotides agree with TRBD2. There are 15 residues in the CDR3. The germline V gene encodes CDR1 SQVTM and CDR2 ANQGSEA. The junction had 7 bases not matched to a gene; V was cut back by 4 bases and J by 1 base. The chain's CDR3 is CSVVPTSGFSYEQYF. CDR3 DNA: TGCAGCGTTGTTCCGACTAGCGGGTTTTCCTACGAGCAGTACTTC.

This chain uses TRBV27 with TRBJ1-5, with no clear D. This CDR3 spans 15 amino acids. CDR1 is MNHEY, CDR2 SMNVEV, per germline (reference sequence). V gave up 6 bases and J gave up 5 bases, with 17 bases separating them. CDR3 sequence reads: CASSPLGGRDQPQHF. The DNA for the CDR3 is TGTGCCAGCAGCCCACTTGGAGGGAGGGATCAGCCCCAGCATTTT.

The V call is TRBV28, the J call TRBJ2-7; TRBD1 matches 10 bases. Per the germline V gene, CDR1 is MDHEN and CDR2 is SYDVKM. The CDR3 runs 16 residues. The ends lost 5 bases at V and 2 bases at J; junction bases unmatched: 9. The CDR3 reads CASSTNRQGATYEQYF. Here the CDR3 DNA reads TGTGCCAGCAGTACCAACCGACAGGGGGCTACCTACGAGCAGTACTTC.

The chain has TRBV18 and TRBJ2-7; D not resolved. The CDR3 extends over 14 amino acids. In germline, CDR1 is KGHSH, CDR2 LQKENI. Trimming took off 6 bases at V and 7 bases at J, with 19 bases between the two ends. The DNA of the CDR3 is TGTGCCAGCTCGCCATTACCCGATCTTCGGGAGCAGTACTTC. It encodes CASSPLPDLREQYF.

The chain is built from TRBV11-3 and TRBJ2-5; 8 bases line up with TRBD1. V lost 4 bases, J lost 5 bases, and 6 bases stayed unmatched. Germline V gene lookup returns CDR1 SGHNT and CDR2 YENEEA. This CDR3 region has 14 residues. DNA for the CDR3: TGTGCCAGCAGCTCACAGGGGGTTGGGGAGACCCAGTACTTC. As protein: CASSSQGVGETQYF.

The rearrangement uses TRBV11-3 and TRBJ2-5; the D gene could be TRBD1 or TRBD2 (5 bases each). The CDR3 loop spans 16 amino acids. CDR1 SGHNT and CDR2 YENEEA come from the germline V gene. Trimming took off 6 bases at V and 5 bases at J, with 22 bases between the two ends. The CDR3 bases are TGTGCCAGCAGACCCCGGGTGGGGACGACGGATGAGACCCAGTACTTC. It is translated as CASRPRVGTTDETQYF.

This chain links TRBV5-1 with TRBJ2-3, with 7 bases identical to TRBD2. J was trimmed by 4 bases and V by 4 bases; bases with no gene match: 9. Germline CDR1 is SGHRS and CDR2 is YFSETQ. CDR3 length equals 15 residues. CDR3 bases: TGCGCCAGCAGCCCCGGGGCGGGAGACGCAGATACGCAGTATTTT. Amino acids: CASSPGAGDADTQYF.

This chain joins TRBV6-5 and TRBJ2-1, with D unclear. V lost 4 bases, J lost 8 bases, and 12 bases lay in between. CDR1 and CDR2 from the germline V gene are MNHEY and SVGAGI. The CDR3 has 13 residues. CDR3 sequence: CASSLTPGYEQFF. DNA of the CDR3: TGTGCCAGCAGTTTGACCCCTGGTTATGAGCAGTTCTTC.